Here is one T cell receptor beta chain with its context. Antigen specificity is unknown. This sample was taken from a study of T-cell reconstitution after alpha-beta-depleted transplantation in children. Points from the study as a whole: Diversity and T-cell counts at one year after transplant derived mostly from new T cells. The high TCRbeta diversity at day 60 in some patients came from surviving recipient T cells and thymic progenitors. By about two months after transplant, alpha-beta T cells reportedly arose from several hundred graft clones that had expanded.

CDR3 length: 16 amino acids. Germline CDR1 and CDR2: MGHRA and YSYEKL. The V and J ends lost 0 bases and 7 bases, in that order; junction bases with no gene match: 10. Preparing the TCRbeta library involved the use of unique molecular identifiers. TCRdb used MiXCR to reprocess the PCR reads, holding one entry per CDR3 protein. The table lists about 1,000,000 distinct CDR3 sequences, about 29% of them singletons. The sample here was PBMCs, mostly from graft donor cells, taken 360 days after TCRalphabeta/CD19-depleted stem cell transplant. The rearrangement links TRBV4-1 to TRBJ2-5; 8 bases line up with TRBD2. This TCR was recovered from a boy in the first two years of life who had a stem cell transplant for SCID, so the T cells may come from the graft donor. The CDR3 spells CASSQEGRSGGGTQYF. CDR3 DNA sequence: TGCGCCAGCAGCCAAGAGGGAAGAAGCGGGGGTGGGACCCAGTACTTC.